Below are 19 T cell receptor beta chains sequenced from a single sample in a study of neoadjuvant nivolumab and ipilimumab in lung cancer. Only in-frame clones appear in the TCRdb table, and some are missing; sequencing was by immunoSEQ multiplex PCR. This sample has about 26,000 clones, with approximately 78% found just once. Sequencing used tumor tissue, obtained after neoadjuvant nivolumab, alone or with ipilimumab, at or shortly before surgery. The receptor set was obtained from an adult with non-small cell lung cancer.

The chain combines TRBV7-9 with TRBJ2-3, with 10 bases aligning to TRBD1. The V gene end was trimmed by 3 bases and the J gene end by 3 bases; junction bases not matched to a gene: 6. This CDR3 region has 16 residues. Germline lookup yields CDR1 SEHNR and CDR2 FQNEAQ (reference sequence). The chain's CDR3 is CASSLGDRGGTDTQYF. The DNA of the CDR3 is TGTGCCAGCAGCTTGGGGGACAGGGGAGGGACAGATACGCAGTATTTT.

The chain uses TRBV27 and TRBJ1-5; 7 bases match TRBD1. This CDR3 has 15 residues. Germline V lookup: CDR1 MNHEY, CDR2 SMNVEV (reference sequence). J gave up 1 base and V 5 bases, and 5 bases lay outside the gene matches. This CDR3 is CASSPGQLSNQPQHF. The DNA for the CDR3 is TGTGCCAGCAGTCCGGGACAGTTGAGCAATCAGCCCCAGCATTTT.

The V and J genes are TRBV6-5 and TRBJ1-1; D ambiguous. Germline CDR1 and CDR2: MNHEY and SVGAGI. V lost 0 bases to trimming and J lost 0 bases, with 8 bases between them. CDR3 length: 15 residues. CDR3 in amino acids: CASSYSSGMNTEAFF. The CDR3 DNA reads TGTGCCAGCAGTTACTCGTCAGGAATGAACACTGAAGCTTTCTTT.

The chain has TRBV7-8 and TRBJ2-3, with 10 bases aligning to TRBD2. CDR1 is SGHVS and CDR2 is FQNEAQ in the germline V gene. V dropped 5 bases and J dropped 2; count of bases not matched to a gene: 7. The CDR3 consists of 16 residues. DNA for the CDR3: TGTGCCAGCAGCCCTTTAGCGGGAGGCCACACAGATACGCAGTATTTT. Translating it yields CASSPLAGGHTDTQYF.

This chain joins TRBV30 and TRBJ2-7; D remains ambiguous. CDR3 length: 12 amino acids. The ends were cut back, 3 bases at V and 0 bases at J, with 6 bases in the middle. Germline values: CDR1 GTSNPN, CDR2 SVGIG (reference sequence). CDR3 sequence: CAWRRSSYEQYF. As DNA, the CDR3 is TGTGCCTGGAGGCGGAGCTCCTACGAGCAGTACTTC.

The gene calls are TRBV7-2 and TRBJ2-1, with 9 bases identical to TRBD2. From germline, CDR1 is SGHTA and CDR2 FQGNSA. V was clipped by 6 bases and J by 3 bases; unmatched bases: 3. CDR3 size: 14 residues. The CDR3 nucleotides are TGTGCCAGCAGGAGACTAGCGGACTACAATGAGCAGTTCTTC. Translating it yields CASRRLADYNEQFF.

V and J are TRBV7-8 and TRBJ2-7; 7 bases fit TRBD1. CDR3 length equals 12 residues. The germline gives CDR1 SGHVS, CDR2 FQNEAQ. V dropped 6 bases and J dropped 6; count of bases not matched to a gene: 5. DNA for the CDR3: TGTGCCAGCAGTCGATCAGGGGGCGAGCAGTACTTC. Translated, it gives CASSRSGGEQYF. Filled out from reference TRBV7-8 and TRBJ2-7, the complete variable domain reads GAGVSQSPRYKVAKRGQDVALRCDPISGHVSLFWYQQALGQGPEFLTYFQNEAQLDKSGLPSDRFFAERPEGSVSTLKIQRTQQEDSAVYLCASSRSGGEQYFGPGTRLTVT.

Comments on this clone: In the same sample, other DNA sequences code for this CDR3. The chain combines TRBV5-1 with TRBJ1-1; D may be TRBD1 (6 bases). V was trimmed by 0 bases and J by 1 base, leaving 10 bases between them. In germline, CDR1 is SGHRS, CDR2 YFSETQ. The CDR3 extends over 15 amino acids. As DNA, the CDR3 is TGCGCCAGCAGCTTGGGCGGGGGACAGAACACTGAAGCTTTCTTT. Translating it yields CASSLGGGQNTEAFF.

The V and J genes are TRBV5-5 and TRBJ1-4; D not certain. V lost 4 bases, J lost 8 bases, and 6 bases lay in between. The CDR3 sequence is 11 residues long. CDR1 is SGHKS and CDR2 is YYEKEE in the germline V gene (reference sequence). The CDR3: CASSHTEKLFF. CDR3 DNA sequence: TGTGCCAGCAGCCATACGGAAAAACTGTTTTTT.

The chain couples TRBV5-1 to TRBJ1-4; no reliable D call. The CDR3 sequence is 14 residues long. Trimming took off 4 bases at V and 5 bases at J, with 12 bases between the two ends. Germline loops: CDR1 SGHRS, CDR2 YFSETQ. The DNA for the CDR3 is TGCGCCAGCAGCCCGGACGTCCCCAATGAAAAACTGTTTTTT. Protein sequence: CASSPDVPNEKLFF.

The V and J genes are TRBV2 and TRBJ2-3; D gene ambiguous. Trimming removed 5 bases at V and 4 bases at J, with 7 bases between. The CDR3 sequence is 12 residues long. The germline V gene encodes CDR1 SNHLY and CDR2 FYNNEI. CDR3 loop: CASSLNADTQYF. CDR3 bases: TGTGCCAGCAGTTTGAATGCAGATACGCAGTATTTT.

The chain is built from TRBV5-6 and TRBJ2-7, with 8 bases fitting TRBD2. Germline loops: CDR1 SGHDT, CDR2 YYEEEE. The CDR3 is 18 residues long. V trimming: 7 bases; J trimming: 0 bases; junction bases outside the gene matches: 18. CDR3 sequence: CASEPYREGSLSSYEQYF. The CDR3 nucleotides are TGTGCCAGCGAACCTTACCGGGAGGGATCATTAAGCTCCTACGAGCAGTACTTC.

V usage is TRBV7-8 and J usage is TRBJ2-3; D is undetermined. Germline loops: CDR1 SGHVS, CDR2 FQNEAQ. The length of the CDR3 is 14 residues. The V end was cut by 3 bases, the J end by 6 bases, with 13 bases between. In DNA form, the CDR3 reads TGTGCCAGCAGCTTGGGCCCGCCAGAGGATACGCAGTATTTT. It yields the protein CASSLGPPEDTQYF.

The chain employs TRBV11-2 and TRBJ2-1; D ambiguous. Germline CDR1 SGHAT, CDR2 FQNNGV. CDR3 length equals 12 residues. The V end was cut by 3 bases, the J end by 9 bases, with 9 bases between. CDR3 in amino acids: CASSFSRGEQFF. As DNA, the CDR3 is TGTGCCAGCAGCTTCTCACGCGGTGAGCAGTTCTTC.

The CDR3 reads CASSPGPGQVISYEQYF. CDR3 nucleotides: TGTGCCAGCAGCCCCGGCCCGGGACAGGTCATCTCCTACGAGCAGTACTTC. This rearrangement joins TRBV5-4 to TRBJ2-7, with TRBD1 matching over 8 bases. The germline V gene encodes CDR1 SGHNT and CDR2 YYREEE (reference sequence). Trimming at V came to 4 bases and at J to 0 bases, leaving 12 bases not matched to a gene. This CDR3 contains 17 residues.

DNA for the CDR3: TGTGCCAGCAGCTTGGGGACAGGGATCAATGAGCAGTTCTTC. This encodes CASSLGTGINEQFF. The chain carries TRBV5-5 and TRBJ2-1, with 8 positions matching TRBD1. The junction had 2 bases not matched to a gene; V was cut back by 0 bases and J by 6 bases. The CDR3 spans 14 residues. CDR1 and CDR2 (germline): SGHKS, YYEKEE (reference sequence).

The chain employs TRBV4-2 and TRBJ2-7; TRBD2 is a possible D gene (6 bases). Trimming took 4 bases from V and 10 from J, leaving 14 bases between them. This CDR3 has 12 residues. In germline, CDR1 is LGHNA, CDR2 YNFKEQ. The DNA of the CDR3 is TGTGCCAGCAGCCCCCGGGGGATGGAACAGTACTTC. This codes for CASSPRGMEQYF.

The chain combines TRBV11-1 with TRBJ1-1; D perhaps matches TRBD1 (5 bases). CDR1 SGHAT and CDR2 FQDESV come from the germline V gene (reference sequence). This CDR3 is 18 amino acids long. Trimming took 5 bases from V and 0 from J, leaving 22 bases between them. CDR3 sequence: CASSTRRGSLLMNTEAFF. CDR3 nucleotides: TGTGCCAGCAGCACCCGACGGGGGTCGTTACTCATGAACACTGAAGCTTTCTTT.

The V gene is TRBV5-5, the J gene TRBJ1-2; no firm D call. Deletions cut 3 bases from V and 0 bases from J, with 12 bases between. Germline V CDR1 and CDR2: SGHKS, YYEKEE (reference sequence). The CDR3 runs 15 residues. CDR3 coding DNA: TGTGCCAGCAGCTCTATTGAGGATCCTAACTATGGCTACACCTTC. It yields the protein CASSSIEDPNYGYTF. The variable domain in full, completed from reference TRBV5-5 and TRBJ1-2, reads DAGVTQSPTHLIKTRGQQVTLRCSPISGHKSVSWYQQVLGQGPQFIFQYYEKEERGRGNFPDRFSARQFPNYSSELNVNALLLGDSALYLCASSSIEDPNYGYTFGSGTRLTVV.